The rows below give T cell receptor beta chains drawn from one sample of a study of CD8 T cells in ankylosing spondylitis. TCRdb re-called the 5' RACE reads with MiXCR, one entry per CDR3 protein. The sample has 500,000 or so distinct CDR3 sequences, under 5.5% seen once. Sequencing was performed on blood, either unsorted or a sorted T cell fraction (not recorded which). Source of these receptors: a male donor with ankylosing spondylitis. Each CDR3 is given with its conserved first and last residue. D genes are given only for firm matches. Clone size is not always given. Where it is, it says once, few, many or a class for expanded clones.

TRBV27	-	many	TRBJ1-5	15	TGTGCCAGCAGTTCCTGGGACGGAACCAATCAGCCCCAGCATTTT	CASSSWDGTNQPQHF
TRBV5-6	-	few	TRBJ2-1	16	TGTGCCAGCAGCTTGGCCGAGAGGGGGAACTACAATGAGCAGTTCTTC	CASSLAERGNYNEQFF
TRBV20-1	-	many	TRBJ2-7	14	TGCAGTGCTACCCGGACAGCCGTCTCCTACGAGCAGTACTTC	CSATRTAVSYEQYF
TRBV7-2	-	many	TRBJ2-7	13	TGTGCCAGCACCTGGACCCAGGGGAGCGAGCAGTACTTC	CASTWTQGSEQYF
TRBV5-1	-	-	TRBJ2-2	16	TGCGCCAGCAGCCTCGAAGAGGGGCGCGGCACCGGGGAGCTGTTTTTT	CASSLEEGRGTGELFF
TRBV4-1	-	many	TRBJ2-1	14	TGCGCCAGCTGCAGTGATATCCGGGGCAATGAGCAGTTCTTC	CASCSDIRGNEQFF
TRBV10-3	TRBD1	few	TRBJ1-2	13	TGTGCCATCAGGGAGGGACAGAGGAATGGCTACACCTTC	CAIREGQRNGYTF
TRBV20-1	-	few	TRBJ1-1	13	TGCAGTGCTAGGGACATCTTGAACACTGAAGCTTTCTTT	CSARDILNTEAFF
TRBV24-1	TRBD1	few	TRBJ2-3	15	TGTGCCACCAGTGATCTGACAGGGGGCCCAGATACGCAGTATTTT	CATSDLTGGPDTQYF
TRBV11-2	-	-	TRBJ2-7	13	TGTGCCAGCAGCGTAGACGGAGCCTACGAGCAGTACTTC	CASSVDGAYEQYF
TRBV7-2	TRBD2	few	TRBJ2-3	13	TGTGCCAGCAGTGGACGGGGGGGAGATACGCAGTATTTT	CASSGRGGDTQYF
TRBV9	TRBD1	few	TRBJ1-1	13	TGTGCCAGCAGCTCAAACAGGGGACGTGAAGCTTTCTTT	CASSSNRGREAFF
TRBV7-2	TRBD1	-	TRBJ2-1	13	TGTGCCAGCAGCTCTCGACAGGGCACTGAGCAGTTCTTC	CASSSRQGTEQFF
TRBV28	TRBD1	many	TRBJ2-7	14	TGTGCCAGCAAAAGACAGGGGACCTCCTACGAGCAGTACTTC	CASKRQGTSYEQYF
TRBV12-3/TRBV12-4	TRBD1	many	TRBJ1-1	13	TGTGCCAGCAGTGGTACAGGGGTTACTGAAGCTTTCTTT	CASSGTGVTEAFF
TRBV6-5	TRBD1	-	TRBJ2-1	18	TGTGCCAGCAGTTACCCTCCAGGGCGAGGGGGCACACACAATGAGCAGTTCTTC	CASSYPPGRGGTHNEQFF
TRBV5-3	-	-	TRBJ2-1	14	TGTGCCATCAGCCCTTTGCTCCTCTACAATGAGCAGTTCTTC	CAISPLLLYNEQFF
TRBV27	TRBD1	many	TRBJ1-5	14	TGTGCCAGCAGGTCCCTGACAGGGGATCAGCCCCAGCATTTT	CASRSLTGDQPQHF
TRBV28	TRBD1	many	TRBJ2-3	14	TGTGCCTCCAGACCAGGGGGCCGCACAGATACGCAGTATTTT	CASRPGGRTDTQYF
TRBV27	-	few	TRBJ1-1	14	TGTGCCAGCAGACACACTACCATGAGTACTGAAGCTTTCTTT	CASRHTTMSTEAFF
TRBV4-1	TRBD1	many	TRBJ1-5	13	TGCGCCAGCAGCACACAGGGGAGTCAGCCCCAGCATTTT	CASSTQGSQPQHF
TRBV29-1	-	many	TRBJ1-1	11	TGCAGCGCTACAGAGAACACTGAAGCTTTCTTT	CSATENTEAFF
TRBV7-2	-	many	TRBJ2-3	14	TGTGCCAGCAGGGGCCGCCCCAGCACAGATACGCAGTATTTT	CASRGRPSTDTQYF
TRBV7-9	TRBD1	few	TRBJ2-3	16	TGTGCCAGCAGTTCCGGGACAGGGGAATTCAAAGATACGCAGTATTTT	CASSSGTGEFKDTQYF
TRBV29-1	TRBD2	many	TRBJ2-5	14	TGCAGCGTTGAAGAACCGGGAGGAAAGGAGACCCAGTACTTC	CSVEEPGGKETQYF
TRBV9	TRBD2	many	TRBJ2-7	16	TGTGCCAGCAGCGTAGCTATGACTAGCGGGGCTTACGAGCAGTACTTC	CASSVAMTSGAYEQYF
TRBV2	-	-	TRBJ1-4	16	TGTGCCAGCAGCCGGGCCGAGGGGGCAACTAATGAAAAACTGTTTTTT	CASSRAEGATNEKLFF
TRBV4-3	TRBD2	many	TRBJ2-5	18	TGCGCCAGCAGCCAGGAAATTGGGACTAGCGGTATCCAAGAGACCCAGTACTTC	CASSQEIGTSGIQETQYF
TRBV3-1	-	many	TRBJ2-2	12	TGTGCCAGCAGCATCGCGTCCGGGGAGCTGTTTTTT	CASSIASGELFF
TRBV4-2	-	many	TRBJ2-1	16	TGTGCCAGCAGCCAAGATCAATGGGAGACCTACAATGAGCAGTTCTTC	CASSQDQWETYNEQFF
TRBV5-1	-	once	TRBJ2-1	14	TGCGCCAGCAGCGCTACCGGGTCTAGGGATGAGCAGTTCTTC	CASSATGSRDEQFF
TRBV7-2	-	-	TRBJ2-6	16	TGTGCCAGCAGCTTAGTCCCAGGGTCTGGGGCCAACGTCCTGACTTTC	CASSLVPGSGANVLTF
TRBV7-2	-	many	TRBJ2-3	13	TGTGCCAGCGGAATTTGGGGGGCAGATACGCAGTATTTT	CASGIWGADTQYF
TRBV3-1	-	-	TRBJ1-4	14	TGTGCCAGCAGCCCCTCGTGGGAGGTCGAAAAACTGTTTTTT	CASSPSWEVEKLFF
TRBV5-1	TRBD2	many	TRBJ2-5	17	TGCGCCAGCAGCCGCACGGATATACTAGCGGGTCAAGAGACCCAGTACTTC	CASSRTDILAGQETQYF
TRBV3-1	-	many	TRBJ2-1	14	TGTGCCAGCAGCTCCAGCACGGGTTACAGAGGGCAGTTCTTC	CASSSSTGYRGQFF
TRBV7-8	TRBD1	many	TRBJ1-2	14	TGTGCCAGCAGCTCGCTCCGGACAGGGGTTGGCTACACCTTC	CASSSLRTGVGYTF
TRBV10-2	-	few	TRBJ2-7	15	TGCGCCAGCAGACCTCCCACCGGGACTTTTTACGAGCAGTACTTC	CASRPPTGTFYEQYF
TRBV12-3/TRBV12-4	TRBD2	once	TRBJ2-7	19	TGTGCCAGCTCTCAAAGGGGCTTGGGACTAGCGGAGGCTCCTTACGAGCAGTACTTC	CASSQRGLGLAEAPYEQYF
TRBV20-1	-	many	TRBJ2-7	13	TGCAGTGCTTTACAGGGAGCTACCTACGAGCAGTACTTC	CSALQGATYEQYF
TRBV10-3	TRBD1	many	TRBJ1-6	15	TGTGCCATCAGTGAGTCGGGACAGAATAATTCACCCCTCCACTTT	CAISESGQNNSPLHF
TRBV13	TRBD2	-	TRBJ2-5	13	TGTGCCAGGAGCACCGGGCGGGAGGGGACCCAGTACTTC	CARSTGREGTQYF
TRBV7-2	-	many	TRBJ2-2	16	TGTGCCAGCAGCTTGTATTCGGCTACGAACACCGGGGAGCTGTTTTTT	CASSLYSATNTGELFF
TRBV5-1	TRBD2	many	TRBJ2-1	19	TGCGCCAGCAGCCTGCTTGGAGGTAATTTAGCGGGAGGACTGGATGAGCAGTTCTTC	CASSLLGGNLAGGLDEQFF
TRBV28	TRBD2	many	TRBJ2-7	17	TGTGCCAGCAGTTATTCCCCGCTGGGGGCGGGGGGCGACGAGCAGTACTTC	CASSYSPLGAGGDEQYF
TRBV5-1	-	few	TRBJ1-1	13	TGCGCCAGCAGCTTCACAAGTAACACTGAAGCTTTCTTT	CASSFTSNTEAFF
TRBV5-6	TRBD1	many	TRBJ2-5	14	TGTGCCAGCAGCTTCCGGGACAGGGCAGAGACCCAGTACTTC	CASSFRDRAETQYF
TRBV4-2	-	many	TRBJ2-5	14	TGTGCCAGCAGCCCACGACTAGGTCAAGAGACCCAGTACTTC	CASSPRLGQETQYF
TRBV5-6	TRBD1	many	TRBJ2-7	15	TGTGCCAGCAGCTACAGGACAGGGGCCTCCTACGAGCAGTACTTC	CASSYRTGASYEQYF
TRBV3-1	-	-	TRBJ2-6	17	TGTGCCAGCAGCCCCCGGGACGGTAGCTCTGGGGCCAACGTCCTGACTTTC	CASSPRDGSSGANVLTF
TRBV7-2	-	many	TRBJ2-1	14	TGTGCCAGCAGCTTTTCCCAGTCCTACAATGAGCGGTTCTTC	CASSFSQSYNERFF
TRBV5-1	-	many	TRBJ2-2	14	TGCGCCAGCAGCTTGTCAGGACGGCATGGGGAGCTGTTTTTT	CASSLSGRHGELFF
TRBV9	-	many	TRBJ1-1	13	TGTGCCAGCAGCGTCGGCGGTTCCTATGAAGCTTTCTTT	CASSVGGSYEAFF
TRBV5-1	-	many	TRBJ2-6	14	TGCGCCAGCAGCGACAGTTATAGGGCCAACGTCCTGACTTTC	CASSDSYRANVLTF
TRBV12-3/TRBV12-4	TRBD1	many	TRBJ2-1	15	TGTGCCAGCAGTCGCGGGACAGGGGCCTACAATGAGCAGTTCTTC	CASSRGTGAYNEQFF
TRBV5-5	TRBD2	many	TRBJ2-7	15	TGTGCCAGCAGCTCGAGGCGGGAGGGGTCCTACGAGCAGTACTTC	CASSSRREGSYEQYF
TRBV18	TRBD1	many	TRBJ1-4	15	TGTGCCAGCTCACCACCAGGACAGGGAGTTGAAAAACTGTTTTTT	CASSPPGQGVEKLFF
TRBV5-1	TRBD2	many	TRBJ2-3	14	TGCGCCAGCAGCCGCGGGGGGGCCACAGATACGCAGTATTTT	CASSRGGATDTQYF
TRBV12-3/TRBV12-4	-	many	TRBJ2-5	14	TGTGCCACCCGGAGGGCCCCGCGACTAGAGACCCAGTACTTC	CATRRAPRLETQYF